The 11 T cell receptor beta chains below were found in one sample sequenced in a study of cytomegalovirus exposure and HLA in healthy donors. With 60 Vbeta and 13 Jbeta primers, the PCR was carried out. Clones were sequenced by immunoSEQ multiplex PCR, and TCRdb holds only the in-frame ones, with some missing. The sample holds some 160,000 clones, roughly 85% seen once. Sequencing was done on a sample of PBMCs. The receptors were gathered from a male donor in good health and CMV-seronegative.

This clone has a handful of counts. The chain is built from TRBV19 and TRBJ1-1; 7 nucleotides agree with TRBD1. The CDR3 consists of 14 residues. With V trimmed by 5 bases and J by 1 base, 4 bases remained unmatched. Germline CDR1 LNHDA, CDR2 SQIVND (reference sequence). CDR3 DNA sequence: TGTGCCAGTAGTTTCGACAGGGCGAACACTGAAGCTTTCTTT. It is translated as CASSFDRANTEAFF.

The gene calls are TRBV7-8 and TRBJ2-3, with 9 bases that match TRBD2. Germline trimming cut 5 bases from V and 4 bases from J; bases unmatched to any gene: 13. The V gene's germline CDR1 is SGHVS and CDR2 FQNEAQ. This CDR3 spans 17 amino acids. The CDR3 bases are TGTGCCAGCAGCCCTTCCGCGGGGGGGATGTATTCAGATACGCAGTATTTT. This encodes CASSPSAGGMYSDTQYF.

This clone was counted only a few times. The V gene is TRBV27, the J gene TRBJ2-1; 8 bases fit TRBD1. Germline values: CDR1 MNHEY, CDR2 SMNVEV (reference sequence). Trimming took 9 bases from V and 5 from J; bases not matched to a gene: 9. The CDR3 sequence is 14 residues long. CDR3 protein: CARRDPGQDNEQFF. The CDR3 region has the DNA TGTGCCAGGCGAGACCCGGGACAGGACAATGAGCAGTTCTTC.

This clone came up a few times. The V call is TRBV6-6, the J call TRBJ2-1, with 14 bases identical to TRBD2. The V segment lost 2 bases and the J segment 6 bases; nucleotides outside the gene matches: 0. The CDR3 is 15 residues long. CDR1 MNHNY and CDR2 SVGAGI come from the germline V gene (reference sequence). The CDR3 spells CASSYGTSGGNEQFF. The DNA of the CDR3 is TGTGCCAGCAGTTACGGGACTAGCGGGGGCAATGAGCAGTTCTTC.

V gene TRBV11-1 combines with J gene TRBJ2-1; 11 nucleotides align to TRBD2. The ends lost 5 bases at V and 2 bases at J; junction bases unmatched: 5. The CDR3 loop spans 16 amino acids. Germline V gene sequence: CDR1 SGHAT, CDR2 FQDESV (reference sequence). CDR3 coding DNA: TGTGCCAGCAGCAAACAACTAGCGGGAGCCTACAATGAGCAGTTCTTC. It yields the protein CASSKQLAGAYNEQFF.

The gene calls are TRBV6-1 and TRBJ1-6; 9 bases align to TRBD1. CDR3 length: 18 residues. Unmatched junction bases numbered 7, after V lost 3 bases and J lost 1 base. Germline V CDR1 and CDR2: MNHNS, SASEGT. CDR3 region: CASSDRGTGRSYNSPLHF. CDR3 bases: TGTGCCAGCAGTGACCGTGGGACAGGGAGGTCCTATAATTCACCCCTCCACTTT.

The rearrangement joins TRBV7-9 to TRBJ2-1, with 7 bases aligning to TRBD1. Germline loops: CDR1 SEHNR, CDR2 FQNEAQ (reference sequence). This CDR3 spans 14 amino acids. Trimming removed 5 bases from V and 5 bases from J; junction bases left unmatched: 6. CDR3 residues: CASSHRQGHNEQFF. CDR3 DNA sequence: TGTGCCAGCAGCCACCGACAGGGCCACAATGAGCAGTTCTTC.

This clone appeared a few times. V is TRBV5-6 and J is TRBJ1-2; perhaps TRBD1 as D (6 bases). The CDR3 runs 15 residues. V shed 1 base and J shed 4 bases, with 14 bases lying between them. The V gene's germline CDR1 is SGHDT and CDR2 YYEEEE. This chain's CDR3 is CASSLRQASAYGYTF. CDR3 nucleotides: TGTGCCAGCAGCTTGAGACAGGCTTCCGCCTATGGCTACACCTTC.

V is TRBV6-5 and J is TRBJ2-1, with 7 bases matching TRBD2. This CDR3 has 14 residues. V lost 5 bases to trimming and J lost 8 bases; unmatched junction nucleotides: 9. Germline V gene lookup returns CDR1 MNHEY and CDR2 SVGAGI. CDR3 amino acids: CASSPRGVPDEQFF. CDR3 DNA sequence: TGTGCCAGCAGTCCCCGGGGGGTCCCCGATGAGCAGTTCTTC.

This chain joins TRBV4-1 and TRBJ1-2; D is possibly TRBD1 (5 bases). This CDR3 is built from 12 residues. Trimming stripped 7 bases from V and 4 bases from J, with 10 bases between. Germline loops: CDR1 MGHRA, CDR2 YSYEKL. DNA of the CDR3: TGCGCCAGCAAGCAGGGCTCCTATGGCTACACCTTC. Its translation: CASKQGSYGYTF.

This rearrangement joins TRBV7-2 to TRBJ2-1; a possible D gene is TRBD2 (6 bases). The CDR3 covers 16 residues. Between the trimmed V and J ends, which lost 5 bases and 0 bases, there was a span of 14 bases. The germline CDR1 and CDR2 sequences are SGHTA and FQGNSA. In DNA, the CDR3 is TGTGCCAGCAGCACGGGACTCCTGAGCTCCTACAATGAGCAGTTCTTC. It translates to CASSTGLLSSYNEQFF.